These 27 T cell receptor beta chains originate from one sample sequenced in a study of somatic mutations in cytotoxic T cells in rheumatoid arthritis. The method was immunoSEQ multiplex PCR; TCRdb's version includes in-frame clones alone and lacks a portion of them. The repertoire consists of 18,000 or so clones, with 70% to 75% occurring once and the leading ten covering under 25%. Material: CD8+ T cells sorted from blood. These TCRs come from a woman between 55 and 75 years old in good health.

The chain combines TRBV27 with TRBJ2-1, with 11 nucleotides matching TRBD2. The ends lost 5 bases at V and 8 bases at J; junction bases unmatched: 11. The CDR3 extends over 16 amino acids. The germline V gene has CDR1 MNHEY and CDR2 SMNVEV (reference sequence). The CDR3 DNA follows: TGTGCCAGCAGTCCAATTACTAGCGGGAGTAGGGATGAGCAGTTCTTC. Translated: CASSPITSGSRDEQFF.

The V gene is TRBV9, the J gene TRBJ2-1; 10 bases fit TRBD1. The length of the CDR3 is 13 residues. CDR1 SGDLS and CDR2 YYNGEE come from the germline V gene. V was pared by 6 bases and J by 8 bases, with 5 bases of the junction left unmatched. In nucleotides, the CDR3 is TGTGCCAGCAAGGGACAGGGGTGGGATGAGCAGTTCTTC. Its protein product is CASKGQGWDEQFF.

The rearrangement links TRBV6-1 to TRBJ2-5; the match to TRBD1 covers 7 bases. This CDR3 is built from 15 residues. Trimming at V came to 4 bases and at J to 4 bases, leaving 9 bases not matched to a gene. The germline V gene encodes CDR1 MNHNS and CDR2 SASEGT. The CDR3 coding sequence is TGTGCCAGCAGTGCCCAGACAGGGAACCCAGAGACCCAGTACTTC. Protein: CASSAQTGNPETQYF.

The CDR3 protein is CASSLWVGTQYF. Here the CDR3 DNA reads TGTGCCAGCAGCTTGTGGGTCGGGACCCAGTACTTC. This rearrangement joins TRBV5-6 to TRBJ2-5, with D hard to call. Germline CDR1 is SGHDT and CDR2 is YYEEEE. The CDR3 runs 12 residues. Trimming took 1 base from V and 7 from J, leaving 8 bases between them.

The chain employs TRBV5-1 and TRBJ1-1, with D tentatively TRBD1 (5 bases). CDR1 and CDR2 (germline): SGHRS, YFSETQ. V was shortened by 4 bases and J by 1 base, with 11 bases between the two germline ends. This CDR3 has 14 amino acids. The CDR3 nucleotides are TGCGCCAGCAGCGATCCGGGGCCGAACACTGAAGCTTTCTTT. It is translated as CASSDPGPNTEAFF.

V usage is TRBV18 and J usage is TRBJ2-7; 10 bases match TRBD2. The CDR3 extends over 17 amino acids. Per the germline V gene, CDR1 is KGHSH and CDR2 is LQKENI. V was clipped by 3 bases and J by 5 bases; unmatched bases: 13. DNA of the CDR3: TGTGCCAGCTCACCCGCTCTCGTACTAGCGGGGAGTCACGAGCAGTACTTC. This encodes CASSPALVLAGSHEQYF.

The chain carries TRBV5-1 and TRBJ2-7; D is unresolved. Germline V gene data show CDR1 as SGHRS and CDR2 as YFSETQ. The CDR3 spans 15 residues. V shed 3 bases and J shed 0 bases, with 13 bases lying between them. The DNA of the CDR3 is TGCGCCAGCAGCTCCCGGACGGTTAGCTCCTACGAGCAGTACTTC. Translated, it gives CASSSRTVSSYEQYF.

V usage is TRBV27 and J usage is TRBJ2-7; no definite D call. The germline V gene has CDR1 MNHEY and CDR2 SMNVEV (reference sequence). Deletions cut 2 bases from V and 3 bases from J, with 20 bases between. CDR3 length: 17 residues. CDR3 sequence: CASSLKRVVASFYEQYF. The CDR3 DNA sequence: TGTGCCAGCAGTTTAAAAAGAGTTGTGGCCTCGTTCTACGAGCAGTACTTC.

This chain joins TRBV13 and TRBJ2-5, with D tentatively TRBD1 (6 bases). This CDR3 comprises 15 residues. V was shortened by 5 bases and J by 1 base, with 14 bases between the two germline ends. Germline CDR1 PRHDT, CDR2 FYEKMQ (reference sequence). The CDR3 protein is CASSPNHRVQETQYF. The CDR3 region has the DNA TGTGCCAGCAGCCCAAACCACAGGGTCCAAGAGACCCAGTACTTC. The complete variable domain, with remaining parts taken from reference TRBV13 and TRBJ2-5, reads AAGVIQSPRHLIKEKRETATLKCYPIPRHDTVYWYQQGPGQDPQFLISFYEKMQSDKGSIPDRFSAQQFSDYHSELNMSSLELGDSALYFCASSPNHRVQETQYFGPGTRLLVL.

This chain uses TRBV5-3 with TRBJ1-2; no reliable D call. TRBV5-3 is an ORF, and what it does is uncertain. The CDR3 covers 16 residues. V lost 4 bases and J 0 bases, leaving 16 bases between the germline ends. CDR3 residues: CARSREEDSANYGYTF. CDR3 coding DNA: TGTGCCAGAAGCCGGGAGGAGGACTCAGCTAACTATGGCTACACCTTC.

CDR3 nucleotides: TGCGCCAGCAGCTTGGGGGGACAGGGGGCATCCTACAATGAGCAGTTCTTC. This codes for CASSLGGQGASYNEQFF. The chain uses TRBV5-1 and TRBJ2-1; 12 bases fit TRBD1. The V gene end was trimmed by 0 bases and the J gene end by 1 base; junction bases not matched to a gene: 2. The CDR3 totals 17 residues. CDR1 SGHRS and CDR2 YFSETQ come from the germline V gene.

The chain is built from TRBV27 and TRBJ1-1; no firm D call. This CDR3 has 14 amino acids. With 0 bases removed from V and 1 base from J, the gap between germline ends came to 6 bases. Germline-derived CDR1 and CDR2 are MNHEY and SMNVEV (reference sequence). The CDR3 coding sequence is TGTGCCAGCAGTTTATCGCAATGGAACACTGAAGCTTTCTTT. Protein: CASSLSQWNTEAFF.

CDR3: CASSVWDRASGNTIYF. CDR3 DNA sequence: TGTGCCAGCAGTGTGTGGGACAGGGCTTCAGGAAACACCATATATTTT. The rearrangement joins TRBV6-1 to TRBJ1-3, with 9 bases identical to TRBD1. Per the germline V gene, CDR1 is MNHNS and CDR2 is SASEGT. V was clipped by 4 bases and J by 4 bases; unmatched bases: 8. This CDR3 comprises 16 residues.

DNA for the CDR3: TGTGCCAGCAGCTCCGGACTAGCCAATGAGCAGTTCTTC. This gives the protein CASSSGLANEQFF. The chain recombines TRBV7-2 with TRBJ2-1, with TRBD2 identical over 8 bases. The length of the CDR3 is 13 residues. With V trimmed by 4 bases and J by 6 bases, 2 bases remained unmatched. The germline V gene encodes CDR1 SGHTA and CDR2 FQGNSA.

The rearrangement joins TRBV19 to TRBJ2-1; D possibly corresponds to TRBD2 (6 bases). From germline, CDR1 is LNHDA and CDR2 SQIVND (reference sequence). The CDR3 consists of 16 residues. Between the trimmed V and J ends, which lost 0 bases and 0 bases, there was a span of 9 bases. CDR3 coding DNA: TGTGCCAGTAGTATAGATGGGGGGAGCTCCTACAATGAGCAGTTCTTC. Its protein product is CASSIDGGSSYNEQFF.

This chain's CDR3 is CASSRGTSGNQETQYF. The DNA of the CDR3 is TGTGCCAGCAGCCGAGGGACTAGCGGGAACCAAGAGACCCAGTACTTC. The chain combines TRBV11-2 with TRBJ2-5; the match to TRBD2 covers 13 bases. The CDR3 is 16 residues long. J gave up 0 bases and V 5 bases, and 3 bases lay outside the gene matches. Germline loops: CDR1 SGHAT, CDR2 FQNNGV.

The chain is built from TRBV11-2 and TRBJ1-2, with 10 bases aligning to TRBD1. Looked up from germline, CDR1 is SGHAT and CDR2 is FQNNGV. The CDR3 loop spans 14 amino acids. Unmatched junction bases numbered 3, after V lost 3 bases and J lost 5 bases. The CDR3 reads CASSFGTGEYGYTF. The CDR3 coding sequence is TGTGCCAGCAGCTTTGGGACAGGGGAGTATGGCTACACCTTC.

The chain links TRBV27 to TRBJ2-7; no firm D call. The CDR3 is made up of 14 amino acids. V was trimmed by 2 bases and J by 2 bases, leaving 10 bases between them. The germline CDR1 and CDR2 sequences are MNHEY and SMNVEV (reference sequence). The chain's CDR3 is CASSLHGQTYEQYF. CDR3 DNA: TGTGCCAGCAGTTTACACGGCCAGACCTACGAGCAGTACTTC.

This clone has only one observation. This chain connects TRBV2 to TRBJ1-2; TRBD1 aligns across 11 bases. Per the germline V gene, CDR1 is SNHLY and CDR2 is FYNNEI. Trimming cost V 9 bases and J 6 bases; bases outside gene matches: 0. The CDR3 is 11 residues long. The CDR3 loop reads CARGQGDGYTF. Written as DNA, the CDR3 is TGTGCCAGGGGACAGGGGGATGGCTACACCTTC.

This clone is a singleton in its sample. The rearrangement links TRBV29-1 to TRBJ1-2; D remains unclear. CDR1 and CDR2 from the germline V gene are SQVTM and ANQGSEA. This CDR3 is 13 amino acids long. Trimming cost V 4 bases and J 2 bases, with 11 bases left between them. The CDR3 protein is CSVAQPENYGYTF. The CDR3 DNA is TGCAGCGTTGCACAGCCAGAGAACTATGGCTACACCTTC.

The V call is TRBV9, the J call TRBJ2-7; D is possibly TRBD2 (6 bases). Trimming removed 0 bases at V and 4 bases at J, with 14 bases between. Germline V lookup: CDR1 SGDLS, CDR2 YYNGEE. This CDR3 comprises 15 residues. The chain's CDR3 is CASSVGSQAGYEQYF. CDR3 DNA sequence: TGTGCCAGCAGCGTAGGAAGTCAGGCGGGGTACGAGCAGTACTTC.

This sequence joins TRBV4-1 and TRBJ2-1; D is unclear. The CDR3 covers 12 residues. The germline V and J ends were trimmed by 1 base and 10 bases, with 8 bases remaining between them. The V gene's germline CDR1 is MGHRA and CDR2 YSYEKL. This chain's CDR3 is CASSQVGTEQFF. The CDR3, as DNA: TGCGCCAGCAGCCAAGTAGGAACAGAGCAGTTCTTC.

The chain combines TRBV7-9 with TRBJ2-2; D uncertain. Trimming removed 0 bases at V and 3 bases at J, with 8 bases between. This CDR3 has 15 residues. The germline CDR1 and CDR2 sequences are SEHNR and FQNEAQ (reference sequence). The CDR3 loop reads CASSLAPLDTGELFF. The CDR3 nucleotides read TGTGCCAGCAGCTTAGCACCACTGGACACCGGGGAGCTGTTTTTT.

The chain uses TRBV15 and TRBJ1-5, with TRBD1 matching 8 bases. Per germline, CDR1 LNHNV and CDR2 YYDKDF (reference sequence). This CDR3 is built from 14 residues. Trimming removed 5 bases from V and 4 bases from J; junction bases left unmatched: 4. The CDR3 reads CATSGDRNNQPQHF. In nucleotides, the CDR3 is TGTGCCACCAGCGGGGACAGGAATAATCAGCCCCAGCATTTT. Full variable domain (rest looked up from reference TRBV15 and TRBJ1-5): DAMVIQNPRYQVTQFGKPVTLSCSQTLNHNVMYWYQQKSSQAPKLLFHYYDKDFNNEADTPDNFQSRRPNTSFCFLDIRSPGLGDTAMYLCATSGDRNNQPQHFGDGTRLSIL.

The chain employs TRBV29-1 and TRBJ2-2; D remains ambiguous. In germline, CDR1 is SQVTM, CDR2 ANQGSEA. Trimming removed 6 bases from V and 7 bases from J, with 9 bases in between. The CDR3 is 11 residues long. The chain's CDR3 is CSVDTGGELFF. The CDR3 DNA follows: TGCAGCGTCGACACGGGCGGGGAGCTGTTTTTT.

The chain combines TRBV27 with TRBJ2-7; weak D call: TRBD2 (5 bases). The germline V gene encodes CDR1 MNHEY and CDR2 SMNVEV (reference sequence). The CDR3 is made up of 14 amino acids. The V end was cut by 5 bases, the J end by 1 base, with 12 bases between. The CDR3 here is CASSVGRGSYEQYF. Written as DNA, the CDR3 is TGTGCCAGCAGTGTCGGCCGAGGGTCCTACGAGCAGTACTTC.

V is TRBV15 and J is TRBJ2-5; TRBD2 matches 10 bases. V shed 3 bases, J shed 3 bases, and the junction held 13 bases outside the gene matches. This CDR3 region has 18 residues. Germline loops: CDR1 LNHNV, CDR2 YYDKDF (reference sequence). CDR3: CATSRLISAGGPEETQYF. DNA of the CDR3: TGTGCCACCAGCAGGTTGATCTCAGCGGGGGGGCCCGAAGAGACCCAGTACTTC.